One sample yielded the 30 T cell receptor beta chains listed below, sequenced in a study of siplizumab effects on memory and regulatory T cells. This table comes from immunoSEQ multiplex PCR, and its TCRdb copy is limited to in-frame clones, with some not included. The data hold fewer than 120,000 clones, with roughly 90% observed a single time. Input material: CD4+ T cells sorted from blood. The receptor source for this set is a human donor in good health.

The rearrangement uses TRBV5-4 and TRBJ2-2, with a weak D call TRBD1 (6 bases). The CDR3 sequence is 15 residues long. Looked up from germline, CDR1 is SGHNT and CDR2 is YYREEE (reference sequence). V was cut by 2 bases and J by 4 bases, with 12 bases left in between. Written as DNA, the CDR3 is TGTGCCAGCAGCTTCTCAGGGGTCCGCACCGGGGAGCTGTTTTTT. Translated, it gives CASSFSGVRTGELFF. Together with reference TRBV5-4 and TRBJ2-2, the CDR3 gives the full variable domain: ETGVTQSPTHLIKTRGQQVTLRCSSQSGHNTVSWYQQALGQGPQFIFQYYREEENGRGNFPPRFSGLQFPNYSSELNVNALELDDSALYLCASSFSGVRTGELFFGEGSRLTVL.

A word on this clone: The same CDR3 arises from other DNA sequences in this sample as well. This chain joins TRBV11-2 and TRBJ1-2, with TRBD1 matching 7 bases. Germline lookup yields CDR1 SGHAT and CDR2 FQNNGV. This CDR3 has 13 amino acids. The ends lost 5 bases at V and 3 bases at J; junction bases unmatched: 3. CDR3 DNA: TGTGCCAGCAGCCCAGGACAGGACTATGGCTACACCTTC. Translation gives CASSPGQDYGYTF. Supplemented by reference TRBV11-2 and TRBJ1-2, the full variable domain reads EAGVAQSPRYKIIEKRQSVAFWCNPISGHATLYWYQQILGQGPKLLIQFQNNGVVDDSQLPKDRFSAERLKGVDSTLKIQPAKLEDSAVYLCASSPGQDYGYTFGSGTRLTVV.

This clone was picked up one time. The chain carries TRBV5-8 and TRBJ2-1, with D possibly being TRBD1 (6 bases). Trimming cost V 2 bases and J 8 bases, with 14 bases left between them. This CDR3 has 14 amino acids. CDR1 is SGHTS, CDR2 YDEGEE, per germline. CDR3 DNA: TGTGCCAGCAGCTTCCAGGGGTTGGGGGATGAGCAGTTCTTC. Residues: CASSFQGLGDEQFF.

This clone was counted between two and nine times. The chain has TRBV19 and TRBJ1-6, with D possibly TRBD1 on 5 matching bases. V lost 4 bases, J lost 0 bases, and 19 bases lay in between. Germline CDR1 reads LNHDA; CDR2 reads SQIVND (reference sequence). This CDR3 contains 19 residues. CDR3 loop: CASSTSPGTASSYNSPLHF. DNA for the CDR3: TGTGCCAGTAGTACCAGTCCCGGGACGGCGAGCTCCTATAATTCACCCCTCCACTTT.

The chain carries TRBV7-2 and TRBJ1-4, with TRBD1 matching over 10 bases. The CDR3 has 16 amino acids. J lost 11 bases, V lost 1 base, and 10 bases had no gene match. Germline-derived CDR1 and CDR2 are SGHTA and FQGNSA. The chain's CDR3 is CASSLGDDRGREKLFF. The CDR3 DNA reads as TGTGCCAGCAGCTTAGGAGACGACAGGGGGCGCGAGAAACTGTTTTTT. The full variable domain, its missing parts supplied by reference TRBV7-2 and TRBJ1-4, is GAGVSQSPSNKVTEKGKDVELRCDPISGHTALYWYRQSLGQGLEFLIYFQGNSAPDKSGLPSDRFSAERTGGSVSTLTIQRTQQEDSAVYLCASSLGDDRGREKLFFGSGTQLSVL.

The chain has TRBV6-5 and TRBJ2-7; a weak D match, TRBD2 (7 bases). Per the germline V gene, CDR1 is MNHEY and CDR2 is SVGAGI. The CDR3 runs to 14 residues. Deletions cut 4 bases from V and 6 bases from J, with 16 bases between. CDR3 nucleotide sequence: TGTGCCAGCAGTTGGGGGGGCCTTATAGGCGAGCAGTACTTC. Translated, it gives CASSWGGLIGEQYF.

V and J are TRBV10-1 and TRBJ2-1; D is undetermined. Deletions cut 2 bases from V and 5 bases from J, with 7 bases between. The CDR3 loop spans 13 amino acids. CDR1 and CDR2 from the germline V gene are WNHNN and SYGVQD (reference sequence). CDR3: CASSEDANNEQFF. In DNA form, the CDR3 reads TGCGCCAGCAGTGAGGACGCCAACAATGAGCAGTTCTTC.

The rearrangement joins TRBV7-8 to TRBJ1-2, with D tentatively TRBD1 (5 bases). The germline CDR1 and CDR2 sequences are SGHVS and FQNEAQ. Trimming took 3 bases from V and 4 from J, leaving 12 bases between them. This CDR3 spans 14 amino acids. DNA of the CDR3: TGTGCCAGCAGCTTCAGCGGGGGTGGCTATGGCTACACCTTC. Amino acid sequence: CASSFSGGGYGYTF.

V gene TRBV25-1 combines with J gene TRBJ1-5; 7 bases align to TRBD1. The junction had 4 bases not matched to a gene; V was cut back by 5 bases and J by 3 bases. This CDR3 contains 14 residues. The V gene's germline CDR1 is MGHDK and CDR2 SYGVNS. DNA for the CDR3: TGTGCCAGCAGTTCGACAGGGTACAATCAGCCCCAGCATTTT. Translated: CASSSTGYNQPQHF.

The chain links TRBV5-1 to TRBJ1-4; 8 nucleotides align to TRBD1. With V trimmed by 5 bases and J by 8 bases, 8 bases remained unmatched. The V gene's germline CDR1 is SGHRS and CDR2 YFSETQ. The CDR3 has 14 amino acids. This chain's CDR3 is CASRTGTGGEKLFF. CDR3 bases: TGCGCCAGCAGGACCGGGACAGGAGGGGAAAAACTGTTTTTT. Combining the CDR3 with reference TRBV5-1 and TRBJ1-4 gives the whole variable domain KAGVTQTPRYLIKTRGQQVTLSCSPISGHRSVSWYQQTPGQGLQFLFEYFSETQRNKGNFPGRFSGRQFSNSRSEMNVSTLELGDSALYLCASRTGTGGEKLFFGSGTQLSVL.

V gene TRBV18 combines with J gene TRBJ2-5; no firm D call. Trimming left V 0 bases short and J 5 bases short, with 13 bases between. Germline V lookup: CDR1 KGHSH, CDR2 LQKENI. The CDR3 contains 15 residues. The CDR3 loop reads CASSPPDGSRETQYF. The CDR3 nucleotides are TGTGCCAGCTCACCACCCGACGGGTCCAGGGAGACCCAGTACTTC.

The CDR3 coding sequence is TGTGCCAGAAGACCAGTACCGGGACTAGCAGCTTGGGGTTCCTACGAGCAGTACTTC. Protein: CARRPVPGLAAWGSYEQYF. This sequence joins TRBV19 and TRBJ2-7, with 9 bases lining up with TRBD2. CDR1 is LNHDA and CDR2 is SQIVND in the germline V gene (reference sequence). J gave up 1 base and V 9 bases, and 22 bases lay outside the gene matches. The length of the CDR3 is 19 residues.

The V call is TRBV15, the J call TRBJ1-1; TRBD1 aligns across 9 bases. The length of the CDR3 is 14 residues. Germline values: CDR1 LNHNV, CDR2 YYDKDF (reference sequence). The junction had 5 bases not matched to a gene; V was cut back by 4 bases and J by 5 bases. The CDR3 bases are TGTGCCACCAGCATGGACAGGGGTGGGACTGAAGCTTTCTTT. Translation gives CATSMDRGGTEAFF. The variable domain in full, completed from reference TRBV15 and TRBJ1-1, reads DAMVIQNPRYQVTQFGKPVTLSCSQTLNHNVMYWYQQKSSQAPKLLFHYYDKDFNNEADTPDNFQSRRPNTSFCFLDIRSPGLGDTAMYLCATSMDRGGTEAFFGQGTRLTVV.

This chain connects TRBV4-1 to TRBJ2-7, with D possibly being TRBD1 or TRBD2 (5 bases each). The CDR3 is 16 amino acids. Deletions cut 4 bases from V and 2 bases from J, with 18 bases between. Looked up from germline, CDR1 is MGHRA and CDR2 is YSYEKL. The CDR3 nucleotides read TGCGCCAGCAGCCCCGCGGTCGTGGGGGTTACCTACGAGCAGTACTTC. It encodes CASSPAVVGVTYEQYF.

V and J are TRBV5-1 and TRBJ2-2, with 14 positions matching TRBD2. CDR3 length: 16 amino acids. Trimming at V came to 4 bases and at J to 7 bases, leaving 6 bases not matched to a gene. The germline CDR1 and CDR2 sequences are SGHRS and YFSETQ. The CDR3 loop reads CASSLPGTSGSGELFF. CDR3 DNA sequence: TGCGCCAGCAGCCTCCCCGGGACTAGCGGGAGCGGGGAGCTGTTTTTT.

V is TRBV6-6 and J is TRBJ1-2; D is unclear. V was trimmed by 7 bases and J by 5 bases, leaving 14 bases between them. Germline loops: CDR1 MNHNY, CDR2 SVGAGI (reference sequence). The CDR3 is 13 residues long. For the CDR3, the DNA is TGTGCCAGCATCCCCGGGCGGTATTATGGCTACACCTTC. Protein sequence: CASIPGRYYGYTF.

The CDR3 loop is CASSIGQSYEQYF. The CDR3 bases are TGTGCCAGTAGTATAGGACAGTCCTACGAGCAGTACTTC. V gene TRBV19 combines with J gene TRBJ2-7; possible D gene TRBD1, 5 bases. The CDR3 has 13 amino acids. The V end was cut by 1 base, the J end by 1 base, with 5 bases between. Germline CDR1 LNHDA, CDR2 SQIVND (reference sequence).

V gene TRBV6-5 combines with J gene TRBJ1-3; D unclear. This CDR3 is 12 amino acids long. Trimming cost V 8 bases and J 2 bases, with 7 bases left between them. CDR1 is MNHEY and CDR2 is SVGAGI in the germline V gene. CDR3 in amino acids: CASRSAGNTIYF. The CDR3 DNA is TGTGCCAGCCGTTCGGCTGGAAACACCATATATTTT.

The V call is TRBV5-4, the J call TRBJ2-3; either TRBD1 or TRBD2 may fit D (5 bases each). V shed 4 bases and J shed 3 bases, with 12 bases lying between them. This CDR3 region has 14 residues. Germline CDR1 reads SGHNT; CDR2 reads YYREEE (reference sequence). Here the CDR3 reads CASSPEGRTDTQYF. The CDR3 DNA is TGTGCCAGCAGCCCCGAGGGGCGAACAGATACGCAGTATTTT.

The genes are TRBV5-8 and TRBJ1-3, with D perhaps TRBD1 (6 bases). This CDR3 is 15 amino acids long. V lost 5 bases and J 0 bases, leaving 12 bases between the germline ends. Germline V gives CDR1 SGHTS, CDR2 YDEGEE. This chain's CDR3 is CASSIGTHSGNTIYF. CDR3 coding DNA: TGTGCCAGCAGTATCGGGACACACTCTGGAAACACCATATATTTT.

This clone has only one observation. The chain uses TRBV5-1 and TRBJ2-5, with 7 bases identical to TRBD1. Germline assignment: CDR1 SGHRS and CDR2 YFSETQ. The CDR3 runs 14 residues. The trim removed 0 bases at V and 4 bases at J, leaving 3 bases unmatched. This chain's CDR3 is CASSLGPGGETQYF. CDR3 nucleotide sequence: TGCGCCAGCAGCTTGGGCCCAGGGGGAGAGACCCAGTACTTC.

The genes are TRBV7-8 and TRBJ1-1; no clear D. The CDR3 runs to 13 residues. Per the germline V gene, CDR1 is SGHVS and CDR2 is FQNEAQ. The V gene lost 1 base and the J gene lost 6 bases, with 9 bases spanning the gap. The CDR3 DNA reads as TGTGCCAGCAGCTTAGACAGAGACGCTGAAGCTTTCTTT. It codes for CASSLDRDAEAFF.

The chain combines TRBV12-5 with TRBJ1-5; no definite D call. V was cut by 0 bases and J by 3 bases, with 12 bases left in between. The CDR3 loop spans 16 amino acids. Germline-derived CDR1 and CDR2 are LGHNT and FRNRAP. The CDR3 DNA sequence: TGTGCTAGTGGTTTGGTCATAGGGCCAGACAATCAGCCCCAGCATTTT. Its translation: CASGLVIGPDNQPQHF.

V is TRBV14 and J is TRBJ2-2; no definite D call. The CDR3 extends over 14 amino acids. Germline CDR1 reads SGHDN; CDR2 reads FVKESK. Trimming removed 4 bases at V and 6 bases at J, with 12 bases between. DNA of the CDR3: TGTGCCAGCAGCCTACTGTGGGGTCCCGGGGAGCTGTTTTTT. Translation: CASSLLWGPGELFF.

This rearrangement joins TRBV27 to TRBJ1-2, with a tentative D call TRBD1 (6 bases). CDR1 is MNHEY, CDR2 SMNVEV, per germline (reference sequence). Trimming pared 2 bases from V and 7 bases from J, leaving 11 bases between. The CDR3 sequence is 13 residues long. The CDR3 reads CASSLGSRGGYTF. As DNA, the CDR3 is TGTGCCAGCAGTTTAGGCTCCAGGGGTGGCTACACCTTC.

This rearrangement joins TRBV29-1 to TRBJ1-1; no clear D gene. The CDR3 sequence is 15 residues long. The germline V gene encodes CDR1 SQVTM and CDR2 ANQGSEA. Trimming left V 3 bases short and J 1 base short, with 15 bases between. The DNA of the CDR3 is TGCAGCGTTGATGTGACGGCAAGTAAGAACACTGAAGCTTTCTTT. It specifies CSVDVTASKNTEAFF.

This clone was found a few times. The chain carries TRBV10-3 and TRBJ2-1, with 8 bases lining up with TRBD2. The CDR3 covers 17 residues. V trimming: 4 bases; J trimming: 6 bases; junction bases outside the gene matches: 14. Germline values: CDR1 ENHRY, CDR2 SYGVKD. CDR3 sequence: CAISVKAGGRTSNEQFF. The CDR3 DNA is TGTGCCATCAGTGTAAAGGCGGGCGGGAGGACGAGCAATGAGCAGTTCTTC.

The V call is TRBV6-1, the J call TRBJ2-7; no clear D. Germline values: CDR1 MNHNS, CDR2 SASEGT. This CDR3 is 13 amino acids long. V was cut by 2 bases and J by 2 bases, with 7 bases left in between. CDR3 nucleotides: TGTGCCAGCAGTGAACCTGGACCCTACGAGCAGTACTTC. Protein: CASSEPGPYEQYF.

V gene TRBV5-6 combines with J gene TRBJ1-5; D is ambiguous. The CDR3 extends over 14 amino acids. Germline loops: CDR1 SGHDT, CDR2 YYEEEE. The germline V and J ends were trimmed by 1 base and 6 bases, with 11 bases remaining between them. The CDR3 sequence: CASSLLVDGQPQHF. As DNA, the CDR3 is TGTGCCAGCAGCTTGTTGGTGGACGGTCAGCCCCAGCATTTT.

This chain joins TRBV12-5 and TRBJ1-2; D gene unclear. Germline V gene data show CDR1 as LGHNT and CDR2 as FRNRAP. V dropped 1 base and J dropped 12 bases, with 18 bases sitting between them. The CDR3 is 14 residues long. CDR3 region: CASGLAVGPRGDTF. The CDR3 DNA reads TGTGCTAGTGGTTTGGCCGTCGGGCCCCGCGGCGACACCTTC.